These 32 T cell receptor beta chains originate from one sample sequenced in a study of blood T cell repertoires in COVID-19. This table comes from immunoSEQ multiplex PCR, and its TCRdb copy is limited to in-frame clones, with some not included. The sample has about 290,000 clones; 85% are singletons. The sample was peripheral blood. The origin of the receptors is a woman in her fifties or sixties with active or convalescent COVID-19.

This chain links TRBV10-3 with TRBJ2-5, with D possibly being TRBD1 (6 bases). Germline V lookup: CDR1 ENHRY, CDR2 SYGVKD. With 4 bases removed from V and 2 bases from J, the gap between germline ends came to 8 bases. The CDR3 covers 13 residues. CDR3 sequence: CAISARGQETQYF. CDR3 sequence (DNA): TGTGCCATCAGTGCAAGGGGGCAAGAGACCCAGTACTTC.

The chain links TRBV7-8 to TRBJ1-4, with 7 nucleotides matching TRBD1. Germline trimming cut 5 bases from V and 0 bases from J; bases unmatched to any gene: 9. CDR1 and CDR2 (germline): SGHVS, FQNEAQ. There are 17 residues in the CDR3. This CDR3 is CASSPGGQDATNEKLFF. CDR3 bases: TGTGCCAGCAGCCCAGGGGGGCAGGACGCAACTAATGAAAAACTGTTTTTT.

The CDR3 spells CASSFGEWLRANVLTF. CDR3 DNA sequence: TGCGCCAGCAGCTTTGGAGAATGGCTACGCGCCAACGTCCTGACTTTC. This chain uses TRBV5-1 with TRBJ2-6; D is unclear. The CDR3 runs 16 residues. V was clipped by 2 bases and J by 7 bases, with 16 bases between them. Germline V gene data show CDR1 as SGHRS and CDR2 as YFSETQ. Based on the CDR3 plus reference TRBV5-1 and TRBJ2-6, the full variable domain is KAGVTQTPRYLIKTRGQQVTLSCSPISGHRSVSWYQQTPGQGLQFLFEYFSETQRNKGNFPGRFSGRQFSNSRSEMNVSTLELGDSALYLCASSFGEWLRANVLTFGAGSRLTVL.

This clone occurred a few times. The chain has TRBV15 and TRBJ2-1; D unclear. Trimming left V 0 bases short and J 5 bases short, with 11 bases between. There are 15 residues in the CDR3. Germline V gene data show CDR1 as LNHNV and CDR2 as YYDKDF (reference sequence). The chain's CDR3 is CATSRDLGWDNEQFF. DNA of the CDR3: TGTGCCACCAGCAGAGATCTAGGCTGGGACAATGAGCAGTTCTTC.

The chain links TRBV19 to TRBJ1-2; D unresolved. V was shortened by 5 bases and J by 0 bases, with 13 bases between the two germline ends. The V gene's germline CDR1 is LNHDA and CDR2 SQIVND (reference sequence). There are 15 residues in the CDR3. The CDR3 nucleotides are TGTGCCAGTAGTCCAACCGTTCCGGCTAACTATGGCTACACCTTC. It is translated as CASSPTVPANYGYTF.

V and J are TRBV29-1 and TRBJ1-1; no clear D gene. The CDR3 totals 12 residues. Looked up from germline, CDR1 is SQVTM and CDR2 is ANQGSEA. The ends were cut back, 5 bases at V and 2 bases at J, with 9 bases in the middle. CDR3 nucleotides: TGCAGCGTTCCCTTGGCTAACACTGAAGCTTTCTTT. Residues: CSVPLANTEAFF.

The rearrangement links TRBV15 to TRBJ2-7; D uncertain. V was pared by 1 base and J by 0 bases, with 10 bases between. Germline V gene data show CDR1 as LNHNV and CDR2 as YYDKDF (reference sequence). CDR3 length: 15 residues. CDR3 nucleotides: TGTGCCACCAGCAGAGGAAGCGTCTCCTCCTACGAGCAGTACTTC. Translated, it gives CATSRGSVSSYEQYF.

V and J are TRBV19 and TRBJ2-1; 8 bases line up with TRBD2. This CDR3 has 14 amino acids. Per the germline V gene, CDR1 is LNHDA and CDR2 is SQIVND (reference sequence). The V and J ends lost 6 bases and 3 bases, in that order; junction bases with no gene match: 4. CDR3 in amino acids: CASSPLAVYNEQFF. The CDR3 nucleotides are TGTGCCAGTAGCCCACTAGCGGTCTACAATGAGCAGTTCTTC. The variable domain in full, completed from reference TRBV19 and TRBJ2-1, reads DGGITQSPKYLFRKEGQNVTLSCEQNLNHDAMYWYRQDPGQGLRLIYYSQIVNDFQKGDIAEGYSVSREKKESFPLTVTSAQKNPTAFYLCASSPLAVYNEQFFGPGTRLTVL.

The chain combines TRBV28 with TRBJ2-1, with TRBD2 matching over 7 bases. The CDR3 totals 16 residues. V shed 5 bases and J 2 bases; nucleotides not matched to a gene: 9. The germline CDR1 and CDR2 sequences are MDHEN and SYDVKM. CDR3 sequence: CASSPWGGGPYNEQFF. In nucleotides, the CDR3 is TGTGCCAGCAGTCCATGGGGGGGAGGGCCCTACAATGAGCAGTTCTTC.

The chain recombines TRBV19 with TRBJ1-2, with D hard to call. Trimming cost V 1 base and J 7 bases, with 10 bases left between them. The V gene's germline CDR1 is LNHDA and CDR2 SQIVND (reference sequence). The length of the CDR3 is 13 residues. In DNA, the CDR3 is TGTGCCAGTAGTATAGTCGGGTCTCGTGGCTACACCTTC. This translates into CASSIVGSRGYTF.

CDR3 protein: CASSDPDNYYGYTF. Written as DNA, the CDR3 is TGTGCCAGCAGTGACCCGGACAATTACTATGGCTACACCTTC. The rearrangement joins TRBV2 to TRBJ1-2, with D possibly TRBD1 on 5 matching bases. Per germline, CDR1 SNHLY and CDR2 FYNNEI. Trimming removed 3 bases at V and 3 bases at J, with 11 bases between. The CDR3 sequence is 14 residues long.

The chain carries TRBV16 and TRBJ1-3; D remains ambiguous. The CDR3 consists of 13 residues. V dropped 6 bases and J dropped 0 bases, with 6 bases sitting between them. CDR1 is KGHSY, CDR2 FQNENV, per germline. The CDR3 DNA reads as TGTGCCAGCAGTGAGAGCTCTGGAAACACCATATATTTT. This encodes CASSESSGNTIYF.

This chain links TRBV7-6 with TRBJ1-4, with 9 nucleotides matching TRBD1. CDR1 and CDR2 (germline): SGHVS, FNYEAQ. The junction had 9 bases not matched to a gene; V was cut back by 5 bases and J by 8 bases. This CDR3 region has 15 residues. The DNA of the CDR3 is TGTGCCAGCAGCCCCAAGACAGGGGGGGCCGAAAAACTGTTTTTT. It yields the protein CASSPKTGGAEKLFF.

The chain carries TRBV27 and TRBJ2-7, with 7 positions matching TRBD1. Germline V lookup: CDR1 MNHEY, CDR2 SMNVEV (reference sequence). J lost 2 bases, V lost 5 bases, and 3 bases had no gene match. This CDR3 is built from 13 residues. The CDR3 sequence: CASSVDRTYEQYF. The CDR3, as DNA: TGTGCCAGCAGTGTGGACAGGACCTACGAGCAGTACTTC.

CDR3 protein: CASSQDIGGGGTDTQYF. Written as DNA, the CDR3 is TGTGCCAGCAGCCAAGACATAGGGGGCGGGGGGACAGATACGCAGTATTTT. The rearrangement uses TRBV3-1 (or the pseudogene TRBV3-2) and TRBJ2-3; D perhaps matches TRBD2 (8 bases). Deletions cut 0 bases from V and 3 bases from J, with 16 bases between. Germline V lookup: CDR1 LGHDT, CDR2 YNNKEL (reference sequence). The CDR3 runs to 17 residues.

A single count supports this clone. The CDR3 is CASSQQGVGYNEQFF. The CDR3 DNA reads TGTGCCAGCAGCCAACAGGGGGTCGGCTACAATGAGCAGTTCTTC. This sequence joins TRBV3-1 (or the pseudogene TRBV3-2) and TRBJ2-1, with 7 bases aligning to TRBD1. The germline CDR1 and CDR2 sequences are LGHDT and YNNKEL (reference sequence). V shed 2 bases, J shed 3 bases, and the junction held 4 bases outside the gene matches. The CDR3 is made up of 15 amino acids.

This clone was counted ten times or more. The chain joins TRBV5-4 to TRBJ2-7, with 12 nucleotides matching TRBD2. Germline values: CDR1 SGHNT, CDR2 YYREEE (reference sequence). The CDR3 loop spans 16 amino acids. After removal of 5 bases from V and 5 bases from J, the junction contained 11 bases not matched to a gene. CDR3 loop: CASSFRLAGDGDEQYF. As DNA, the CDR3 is TGTGCCAGCAGTTTTAGACTAGCGGGAGACGGCGACGAGCAGTACTTC.

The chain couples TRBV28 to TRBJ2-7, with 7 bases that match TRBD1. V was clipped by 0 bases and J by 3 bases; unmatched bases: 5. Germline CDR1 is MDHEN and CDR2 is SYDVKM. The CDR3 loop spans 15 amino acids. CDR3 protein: CASSLWGQSGYEQYF. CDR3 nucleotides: TGTGCCAGCAGTTTATGGGGACAGAGCGGCTACGAGCAGTACTTC.

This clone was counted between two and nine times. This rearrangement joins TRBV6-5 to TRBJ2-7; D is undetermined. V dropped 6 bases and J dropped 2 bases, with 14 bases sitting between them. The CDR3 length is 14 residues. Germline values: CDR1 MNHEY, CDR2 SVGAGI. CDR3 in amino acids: CASRVTWATYEQYF. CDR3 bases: TGTGCCAGCAGAGTGACATGGGCGACCTACGAGCAGTACTTC.

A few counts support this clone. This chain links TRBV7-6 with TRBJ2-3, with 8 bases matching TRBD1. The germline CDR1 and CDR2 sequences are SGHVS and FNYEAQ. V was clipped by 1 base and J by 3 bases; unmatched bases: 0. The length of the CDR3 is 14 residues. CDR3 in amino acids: CASSLGTGTDTQYF. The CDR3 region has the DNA TGTGCCAGCAGCTTAGGGACAGGGACAGATACGCAGTATTTT.

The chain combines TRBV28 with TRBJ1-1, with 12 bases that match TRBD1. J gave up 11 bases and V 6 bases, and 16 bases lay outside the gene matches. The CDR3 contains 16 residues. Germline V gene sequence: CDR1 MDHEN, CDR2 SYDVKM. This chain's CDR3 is CASSTPGQGAPGSAFF. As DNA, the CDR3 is TGTGCCAGCAGCACCCCGGGACAGGGGGCGCCAGGGTCGGCTTTCTTT.

CDR3 sequence reads: CASSREGGRHIGAFF. CDR3 nucleotide sequence: TGTGCCAGCAGTCGAGAGGGGGGGCGACACATCGGAGCTTTCTTT. The V call is TRBV6-5, the J call TRBJ1-1; tentatively, D is TRBD1 (6 bases). Deletions cut 5 bases from V and 10 bases from J, with 23 bases between. CDR1 and CDR2 from the germline V gene are MNHEY and SVGAGI. The CDR3 totals 15 residues.

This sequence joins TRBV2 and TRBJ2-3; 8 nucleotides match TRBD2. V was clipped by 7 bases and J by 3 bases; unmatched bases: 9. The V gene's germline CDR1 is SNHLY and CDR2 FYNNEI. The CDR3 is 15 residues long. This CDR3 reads CASKGGTRGTDTQYF. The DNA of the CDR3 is TGTGCCAGCAAGGGTGGGACTAGGGGTACAGATACGCAGTATTTT.

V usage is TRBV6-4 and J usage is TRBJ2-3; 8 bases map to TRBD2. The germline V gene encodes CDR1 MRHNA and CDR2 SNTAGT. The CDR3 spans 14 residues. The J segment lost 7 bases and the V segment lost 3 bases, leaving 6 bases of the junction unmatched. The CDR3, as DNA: TGTGCCAGCAGTGAGGCGGGAGGTCTCTATACGCAGTATTTT. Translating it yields CASSEAGGLYTQYF.

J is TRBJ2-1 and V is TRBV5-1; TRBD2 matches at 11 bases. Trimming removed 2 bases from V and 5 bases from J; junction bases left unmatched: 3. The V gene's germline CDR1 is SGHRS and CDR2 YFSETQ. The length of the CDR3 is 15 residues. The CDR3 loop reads CASSFRLAGNNEQFF. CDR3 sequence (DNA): TGCGCCAGCAGCTTCCGACTAGCGGGAAACAATGAGCAGTTCTTC.

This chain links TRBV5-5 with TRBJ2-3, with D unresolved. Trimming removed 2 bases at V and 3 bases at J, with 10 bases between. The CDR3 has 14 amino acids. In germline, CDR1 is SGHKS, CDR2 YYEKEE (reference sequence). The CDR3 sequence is CASSFFGDTDTQYF. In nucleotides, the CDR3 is TGTGCCAGCAGCTTTTTTGGAGATACAGATACGCAGTATTTT.

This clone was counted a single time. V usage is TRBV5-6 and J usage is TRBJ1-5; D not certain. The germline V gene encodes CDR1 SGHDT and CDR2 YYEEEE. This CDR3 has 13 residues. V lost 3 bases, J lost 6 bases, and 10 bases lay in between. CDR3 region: CASSSRGRQPQHF. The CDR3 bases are TGTGCCAGCAGCTCCCGGGGTCGTCAGCCCCAGCATTTT.

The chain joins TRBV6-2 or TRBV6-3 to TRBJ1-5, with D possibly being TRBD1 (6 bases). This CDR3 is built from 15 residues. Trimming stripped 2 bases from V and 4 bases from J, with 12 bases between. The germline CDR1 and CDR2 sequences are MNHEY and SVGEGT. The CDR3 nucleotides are TGTGCCAGCAGTTACCGCGGGGGCGAAAATCAGCCCCAGCATTTT. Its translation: CASSYRGGENQPQHF.

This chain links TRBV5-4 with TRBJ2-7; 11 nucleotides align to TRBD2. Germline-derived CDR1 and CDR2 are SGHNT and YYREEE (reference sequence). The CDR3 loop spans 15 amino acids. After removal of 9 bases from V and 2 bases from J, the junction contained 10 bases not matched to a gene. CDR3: CAIKGLAGGPYEQYF. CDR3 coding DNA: TGTGCCATCAAAGGGCTAGCGGGAGGCCCCTACGAGCAGTACTTC.

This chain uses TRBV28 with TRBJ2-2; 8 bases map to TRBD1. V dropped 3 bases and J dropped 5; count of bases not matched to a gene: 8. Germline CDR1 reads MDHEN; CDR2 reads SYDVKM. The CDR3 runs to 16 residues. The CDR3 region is CASSFLFRGRTGELFF. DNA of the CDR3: TGTGCCAGCAGTTTCCTATTCAGGGGGCGGACCGGGGAGCTGTTTTTT.

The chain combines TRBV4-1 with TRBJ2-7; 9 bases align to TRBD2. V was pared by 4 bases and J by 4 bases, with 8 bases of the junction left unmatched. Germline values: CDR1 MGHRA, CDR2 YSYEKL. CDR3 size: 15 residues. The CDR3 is CASSPRLAGPYEQYF. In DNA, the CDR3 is TGCGCCAGCAGCCCGCGCCTAGCGGGACCGTACGAGCAGTACTTC.

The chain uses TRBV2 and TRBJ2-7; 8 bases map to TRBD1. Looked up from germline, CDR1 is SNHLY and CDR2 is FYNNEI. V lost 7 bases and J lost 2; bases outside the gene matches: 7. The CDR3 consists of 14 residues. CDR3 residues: CASKLRTGTYEQYF. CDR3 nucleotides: TGTGCCAGCAAGTTAAGGACAGGGACCTACGAGCAGTACTTC.